This entry is about one T cell receptor (beta chain). Individually, cDNA molecules had unique molecular identifiers attached to them. TCRdb fed the 5' RACE reads into MiXCR, producing one record per CDR3 protein. This table holds under 85,000 distinct CDR3 sequences, about 11% found once. The data belong to a study of early T cells in non-severe SARS-CoV-2 infection. About the study: The chains were unpaired, and the sequenced material was bulk RNA from unsorted whole blood.

The CDR3 length is 16 residues. V lost 0 bases and J lost 7, with 16 bases in between. Germline V gives CDR1 MGHRA, CDR2 YSYEKL. This chain uses TRBV4-1 with TRBJ1-3; D is uncertain. This clonotype was obtained from an adult who was a healthcare worker with PCR-confirmed SARS-CoV-2 infection or an uninfected control (not recorded which). The material sequenced was whole blood. The CDR3 nucleotides are TGCGCCAGCAGCCAAGATTGGTCAGTGTCGTGGAACACCATATATTTT. It yields the protein CASSQDWSVSWNTIYF.